The source of this T cell receptor beta chain is a study of T-cell reconstitution after alpha-beta-depleted transplantation in children. Unique molecular identifiers were used in preparing the TCRbeta library. MiXCR was run by TCRdb on the PCR reads, yielding one entry per CDR3 protein. This sample has roughly 100,000 distinct CDR3 sequences, with 7% to 10% found just once. This clonotype was detected a few times. This CDR3 region has 15 residues. Germline CDR1 is SGHVS and CDR2 is FNYEAQ. Trimming shortened V by 3 bases and J by 4 bases, and 12 bases separated the two germline ends. The sequencing used PBMCs from the stem cell graft donor, collected from the stem cell graft. The sequence derives from a human donor who donated a stem cell graft to a child with congenital amegakaryocytic thrombocytopenia. The chain employs TRBV7-6 and TRBJ2-2, with D possibly TRBD1 on 5 matching bases. CDR3 bases: TGTGCCAGCAGCTTCGGTTGGGGCGGCACCGGGGAGCTGTTTTTT. Its protein product is CASSFGWGGTGELFF. The full variable domain, completed using reference TRBV7-6 and TRBJ2-2, is GAGVSQSPRYKVTKRGQDVALRCDPISGHVSLYWYRQALGQGPEFLTYFNYEAQQDKSGLPNDRFSAERPEGSISTLTIQRTEQRDSAMYRCASSFGWGGTGELFFGEGSRLTVL.